One T cell receptor beta chain is described in this entry. CDR1 is SNHLY and CDR2 is FYNNEI in the germline V gene. The CDR3 has 14 residues. V shed 10 bases, J shed 7 bases, and the junction held 13 bases outside the gene matches. The sample originates from a study of T cell responses to AZD1222 COVID-19 vaccine. The protocol was immunoSEQ multiplex PCR, while the TCRdb copy is restricted to in-frame clones and leaves out a portion. The sample has under 200,000 clones, roughly 94% seen once; the top ten hold 1.3%. The sample in question was peripheral blood, obtained 28 days after the second AZD1222 dose. The sequence was obtained from an adult who received the AZD1222 COVID-19 vaccine. The chain links TRBV2 to TRBJ2-1, with 7 bases fitting TRBD2. The CDR3 reads CAILAVREANEQFF. CDR3 DNA: TGTGCCATCCTAGCGGTCCGGGAGGCGAATGAGCAGTTCTTC.